This T cell receptor beta chain was identified in a study of glioma-infiltrating T cells after dendritic cell vaccination. Some clones are missing from TCRdb's copy, which holds only in-frame ones; the method was immunoSEQ multiplex PCR. The sample consists of approximately 60,000 clones, roughly nine tenths of them appearing once. Germline CDR1 and CDR2: LGHNA and YSLEER. Trimming took 4 bases from V and 0 from J, leaving 12 bases between them. This CDR3 spans 15 amino acids. Time point noted: after dendritic cell vaccination, including at tumor progression/relapse. In its sample, this clone was seen once.

This sequence originates from a human donor with glioblastoma. Material: blood, obtained after dendritic cell vaccination. V usage is TRBV4-3 and J usage is TRBJ1-1, with D possibly being TRBD1 (5 bases). The CDR3: CASSPSTGVNTEAFF. CDR3 nucleotide sequence: TGCGCCAGCAGCCCCTCAACGGGGGTGAACACTGAAGCTTTCTTT.